These 12 T cell receptor beta chains were sequenced from one sample in a study of blood T cells in healthy people across ages. The authors ran a second PCR of about 7 to 11 cycles using a sample-barcoded 5' primer and a J-beta primer mix. TCRdb recomputed calls from the 5' RACE reads with MiXCR, one row per CDR3 protein. The data hold under 950,000 distinct CDR3 sequences, with 22% observed a single time. Source material: blood. All receptors come from a man aged 70-80 years in good health.

The chain uses TRBV5-1 and TRBJ1-2, with D possibly being TRBD1 (5 bases). Germline V gene data show CDR1 as SGHRS and CDR2 as YFSETQ. Trimming pared 5 bases from V and 8 bases from J, leaving 25 bases between. CDR3 length: 16 residues. CDR3 sequence (DNA): TGCGCCAGCAGGGGGGGATCCGGGACTCCCTTCGGGGGCTACACCTTC. Amino acids: CASRGGSGTPFGGYTF.

This clonotype was seen only a few times. The gene calls are TRBV11-1 and TRBJ1-2, with 8 nucleotides matching TRBD1. V was pared by 0 bases and J by 8 bases, with 11 bases of the junction left unmatched. Germline V gene sequence: CDR1 SGHAT, CDR2 FQDESV (reference sequence). The CDR3 consists of 16 residues. The CDR3, as DNA: TGTGCCAGCAGCTTAGCTGGGACAGGTCATCGGTGGGGCTACACCTTC. This codes for CASSLAGTGHRWGYTF.

The rearrangement uses TRBV5-1 and TRBJ1-2; maybe TRBD1 (5 bases). Germline V lookup: CDR1 SGHRS, CDR2 YFSETQ. The germline V and J ends were trimmed by 0 bases and 5 bases, with 17 bases remaining between them. This CDR3 is built from 16 residues. The CDR3 region is CASSLALGPRDYGYTF. The DNA of the CDR3 is TGCGCCAGCAGCTTGGCCTTGGGCCCCAGGGATTATGGCTACACCTTC.

The genes are TRBV7-2 and TRBJ1-4; D unresolved. V was shortened by 1 base and J by 3 bases, with 12 bases between the two germline ends. CDR1 and CDR2 from the germline V gene are SGHTA and FQGNSA. The CDR3 totals 16 residues. CDR3 region: CASSLGIGVSNEKLFF. Here the CDR3 DNA reads TGTGCCAGCAGCTTAGGTATCGGGGTGTCTAATGAAAAACTGTTTTTT.

This clonotype has more than one count but fewer than ten. The V call is TRBV3-1, the J call TRBJ2-3; TRBD2 matches 14 bases. Germline V gene sequence: CDR1 LGHDT, CDR2 YNNKEL (reference sequence). CDR3 length: 18 amino acids. Trimming removed 0 bases from V and 3 bases from J; junction bases left unmatched: 5. CDR3 sequence reads: CASSQEPGLAGETDTQYF. The CDR3 DNA follows: TGTGCCAGCAGCCAAGAACCGGGACTAGCGGGAGAAACAGATACGCAGTATTTT.

Only a few counts were recorded for this clonotype. The V gene is TRBV25-1, the J gene TRBJ2-7; the D gene is possibly TRBD1 (5 bases). The CDR3 is 13 amino acids. The ends were cut back, 4 bases at V and 6 bases at J, with 13 bases in the middle. The germline V gene has CDR1 MGHDK and CDR2 SYGVNS. The CDR3 region is CASSVPGMGEQYF. DNA of the CDR3: TGTGCCAGCAGTGTCCCAGGGATGGGCGAGCAGTACTTC.

This chain joins TRBV6-6 and TRBJ2-4; D is possibly TRBD1 (6 bases). The V end was cut by 2 bases, the J end by 8 bases, with 10 bases between. This CDR3 has 13 amino acids. The germline V gene encodes CDR1 MNHNY and CDR2 SVGAGI (reference sequence). CDR3 in amino acids: CASSYNQGYIQYF. CDR3 nucleotides: TGTGCCAGCAGTTACAACCAGGGGTACATTCAGTACTTC.

The chain links TRBV19 to TRBJ2-5, with 10 positions matching TRBD2. CDR3 length equals 18 residues. The germline CDR1 and CDR2 sequences are LNHDA and SQIVND (reference sequence). The ends lost 3 bases at V and 1 base at J; junction bases unmatched: 11. The CDR3 is CASSISFLLAGLQETQYF. Written as DNA, the CDR3 is TGTGCCAGTAGTATTAGTTTTTTACTAGCGGGACTCCAAGAGACCCAGTACTTC.

This clonotype was counted ten times or more. The CDR3, as DNA: TGTGCCGCCCATGAGACAGGGGGTCGAGCTTTCTTT. Encoded protein: CAAHETGGRAFF. The V call is TRBV6-6, the J call TRBJ1-1; 9 bases map to TRBD1. The CDR3 has 12 amino acids. Germline loops: CDR1 MNHNY, CDR2 SVGAGI (reference sequence). The V gene end was trimmed by 11 bases and the J gene end by 10 bases; junction bases not matched to a gene: 11.

The chain employs TRBV6-2 or TRBV6-3 and TRBJ1-1; D remains ambiguous. With 6 bases removed from V and 4 bases from J, the gap between germline ends came to 18 bases. The CDR3 covers 15 residues. CDR1 MNHEY and CDR2 SVGEGT come from the germline V gene. The CDR3 spells CASSPSRSRSTEAFF. The DNA for the CDR3 is TGTGCCAGCAGCCCTAGTCGAAGCCGGAGCACTGAAGCTTTCTTT.

V is TRBV3-1 and J is TRBJ1-5; the D is unclear. Trimming removed 2 bases from V and 6 bases from J, with 8 bases in between. This CDR3 contains 13 residues. Germline V gene data show CDR1 as LGHDT and CDR2 as YNNKEL (reference sequence). CDR3 nucleotides: TGTGCCAGCAGCCAACGACGTGCTCAGCCCCAGCATTTT. It codes for CASSQRRAQPQHF.

V usage is TRBV7-9 and J usage is TRBJ1-5; D uncertain. The CDR3 has 13 residues. Trimming cost V 8 bases and J 3 bases, with 11 bases left between them. CDR1 is SEHNR and CDR2 is FQNEAQ in the germline V gene (reference sequence). Here the CDR3 reads CASGDSLNQPQHF. CDR3 nucleotides: TGTGCCAGCGGCGACTCCCTCAATCAGCCCCAGCATTTT. Full variable domain (missing parts from reference TRBV7-9 and TRBJ1-5): DTGVSQNPRHKITKRGQNVTFRCDPISEHNRLYWYRQTLGQGPEFLTYFQNEAQLEKSRLLSDRFSAERPKGSFSTLEIQRTEQGDSAMYLCASGDSLNQPQHFGDGTRLSIL.